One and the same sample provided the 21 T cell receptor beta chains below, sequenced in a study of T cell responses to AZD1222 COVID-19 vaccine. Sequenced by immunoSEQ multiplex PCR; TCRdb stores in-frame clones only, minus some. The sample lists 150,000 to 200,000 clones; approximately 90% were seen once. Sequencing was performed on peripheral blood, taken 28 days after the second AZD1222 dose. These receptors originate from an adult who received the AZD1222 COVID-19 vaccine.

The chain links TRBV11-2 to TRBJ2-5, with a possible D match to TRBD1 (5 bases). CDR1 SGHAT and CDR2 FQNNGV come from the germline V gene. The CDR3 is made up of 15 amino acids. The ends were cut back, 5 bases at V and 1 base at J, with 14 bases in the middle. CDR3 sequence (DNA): TGTGCCAGCAGCCCCTCGACAGTGCTCCAAGAGACCCAGTACTTC. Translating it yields CASSPSTVLQETQYF.

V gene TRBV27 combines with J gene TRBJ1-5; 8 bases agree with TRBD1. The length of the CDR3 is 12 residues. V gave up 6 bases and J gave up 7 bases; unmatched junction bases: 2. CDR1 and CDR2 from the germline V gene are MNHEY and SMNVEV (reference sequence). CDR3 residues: CASRQGGQPQHF. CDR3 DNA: TGTGCCAGCAGACAGGGGGGCCAGCCCCAGCATTTT.

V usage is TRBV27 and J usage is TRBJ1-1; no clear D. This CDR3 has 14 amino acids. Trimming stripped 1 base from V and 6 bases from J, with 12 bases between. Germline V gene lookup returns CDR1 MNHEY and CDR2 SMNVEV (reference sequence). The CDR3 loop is CASSLYPNGAEAFF. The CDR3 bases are TGTGCCAGCAGTTTATACCCAAACGGCGCTGAAGCTTTCTTT.

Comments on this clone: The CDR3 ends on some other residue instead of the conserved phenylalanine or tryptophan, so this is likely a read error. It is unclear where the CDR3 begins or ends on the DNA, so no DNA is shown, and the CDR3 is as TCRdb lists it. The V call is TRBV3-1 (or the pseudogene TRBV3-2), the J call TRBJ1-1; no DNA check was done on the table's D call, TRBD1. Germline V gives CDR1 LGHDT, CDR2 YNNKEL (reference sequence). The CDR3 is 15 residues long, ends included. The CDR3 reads CASSQDALGRGTNFS.

CDR3 loop: CASSLSESLDSPLHF. The CDR3 bases are TGTGCCAGCAGCTTATCTGAGTCCCTGGATTCACCCCTCCACTTT. The chain uses TRBV13 and TRBJ1-6, with unresolved D. Deletions cut 2 bases from V and 8 bases from J, with 13 bases between. The germline V gene has CDR1 PRHDT and CDR2 FYEKMQ (reference sequence). The CDR3 consists of 15 residues.

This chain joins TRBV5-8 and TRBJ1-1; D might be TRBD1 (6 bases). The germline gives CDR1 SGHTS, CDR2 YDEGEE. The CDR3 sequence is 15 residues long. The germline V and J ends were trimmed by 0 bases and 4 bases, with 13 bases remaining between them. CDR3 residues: CASSLARGPGTEAFF. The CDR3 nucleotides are TGTGCCAGCAGCTTGGCGCGGGGGCCGGGCACTGAAGCTTTCTTT.

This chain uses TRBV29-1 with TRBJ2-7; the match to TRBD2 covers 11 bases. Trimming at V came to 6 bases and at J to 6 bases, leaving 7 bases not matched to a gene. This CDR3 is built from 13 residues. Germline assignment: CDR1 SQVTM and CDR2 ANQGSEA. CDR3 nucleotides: TGCAGCGTGTCACTAGCGGGAGCGTTCGAGCAGTACTTC. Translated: CSVSLAGAFEQYF.

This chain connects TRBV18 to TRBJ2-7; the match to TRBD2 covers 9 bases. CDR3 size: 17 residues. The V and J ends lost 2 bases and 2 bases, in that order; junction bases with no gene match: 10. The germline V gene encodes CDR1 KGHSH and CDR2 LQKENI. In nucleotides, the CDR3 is TGTGCCAGCTCACCAACGGCTAGCGGGATCTCCCCCTACGAGCAGTACTTC. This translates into CASSPTASGISPYEQYF.

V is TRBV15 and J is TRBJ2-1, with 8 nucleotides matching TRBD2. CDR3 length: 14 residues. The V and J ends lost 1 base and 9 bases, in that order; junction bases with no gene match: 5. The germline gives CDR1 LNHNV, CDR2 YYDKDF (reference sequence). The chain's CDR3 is CATSRVVAGTEQFF. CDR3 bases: TGTGCCACCAGCAGAGTTGTAGCGGGAACTGAGCAGTTCTTC.

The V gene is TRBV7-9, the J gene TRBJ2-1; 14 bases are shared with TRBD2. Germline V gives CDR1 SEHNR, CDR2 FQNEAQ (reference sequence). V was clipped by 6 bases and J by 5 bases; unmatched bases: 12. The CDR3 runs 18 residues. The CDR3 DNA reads TGTGCCAGCAGTAGCCCCTTAGGGACTAGCGGGAGAGACAATGAGCAGTTCTTC. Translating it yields CASSSPLGTSGRDNEQFF.

CDR3 in amino acids: CASSLSGQGADYNEQFF. CDR3 DNA: TGTGCCAGCAGTTTATCGGGGCAGGGCGCGGACTACAATGAGCAGTTCTTC. The rearrangement links TRBV27 to TRBJ2-1; a weak D match, TRBD1 (5 bases). Germline-derived CDR1 and CDR2 are MNHEY and SMNVEV (reference sequence). CDR3 length: 17 residues. Trimming cost V 0 bases and J 3 bases, with 15 bases left between them.

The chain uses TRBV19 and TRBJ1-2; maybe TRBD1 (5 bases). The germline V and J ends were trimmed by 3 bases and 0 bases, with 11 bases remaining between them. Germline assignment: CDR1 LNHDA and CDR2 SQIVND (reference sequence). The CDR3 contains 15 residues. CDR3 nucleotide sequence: TGTGCCAGTAGTATGCCCGGGGCTCCTAACTATGGCTACACCTTC. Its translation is CASSMPGAPNYGYTF.

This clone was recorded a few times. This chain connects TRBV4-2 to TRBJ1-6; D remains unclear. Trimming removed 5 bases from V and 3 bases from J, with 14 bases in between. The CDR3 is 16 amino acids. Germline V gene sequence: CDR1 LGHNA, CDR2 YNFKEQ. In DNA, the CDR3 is TGTGCCAGCAGCGGGGATTCGGGTGACTATAATTCACCCCTCCACTTT. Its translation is CASSGDSGDYNSPLHF.

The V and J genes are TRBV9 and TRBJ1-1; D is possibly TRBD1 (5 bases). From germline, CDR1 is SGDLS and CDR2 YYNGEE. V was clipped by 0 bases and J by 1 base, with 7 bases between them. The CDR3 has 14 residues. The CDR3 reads CASSVGQPNTEAFF. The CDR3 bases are TGTGCCAGCAGCGTAGGACAGCCGAACACTGAAGCTTTCTTT.

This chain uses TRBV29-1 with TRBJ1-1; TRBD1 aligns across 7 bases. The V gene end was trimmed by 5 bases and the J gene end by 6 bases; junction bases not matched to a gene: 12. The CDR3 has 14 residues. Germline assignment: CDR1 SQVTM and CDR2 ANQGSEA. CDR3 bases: TGCAGCGTTAATTTTCTTTACGGGACAGCTGAAGCTTTCTTT. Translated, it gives CSVNFLYGTAEAFF.

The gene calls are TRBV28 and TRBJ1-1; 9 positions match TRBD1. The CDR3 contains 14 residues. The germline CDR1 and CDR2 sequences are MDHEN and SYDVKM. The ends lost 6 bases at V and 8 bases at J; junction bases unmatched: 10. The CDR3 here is CASSGPGQGPEAFF. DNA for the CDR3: TGTGCCAGCAGCGGCCCGGGACAGGGACCAGAAGCTTTCTTT.

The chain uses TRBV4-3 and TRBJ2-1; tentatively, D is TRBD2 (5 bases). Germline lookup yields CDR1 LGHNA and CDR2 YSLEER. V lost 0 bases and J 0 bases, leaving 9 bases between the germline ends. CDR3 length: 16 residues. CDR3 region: CASSQDRGYSYNEQFF. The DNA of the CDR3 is TGCGCCAGCAGCCAAGACCGCGGGTACTCCTACAATGAGCAGTTCTTC.

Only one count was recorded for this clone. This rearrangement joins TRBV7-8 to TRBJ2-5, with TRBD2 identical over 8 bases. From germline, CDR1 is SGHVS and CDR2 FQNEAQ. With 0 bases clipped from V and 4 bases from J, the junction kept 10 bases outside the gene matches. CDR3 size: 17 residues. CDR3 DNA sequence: TGTGCCAGCAGCTTAGCCCCGACTAGCGCGTCGGGAGAGACCCAGTACTTC. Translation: CASSLAPTSASGETQYF.

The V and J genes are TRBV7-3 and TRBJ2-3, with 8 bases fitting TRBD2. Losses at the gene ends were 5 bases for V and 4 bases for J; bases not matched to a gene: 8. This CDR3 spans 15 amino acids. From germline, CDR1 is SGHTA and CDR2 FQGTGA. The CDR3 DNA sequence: TGTGCCAGCAGCAAGGGACTAGGTTGGGCAGATACGCAGTATTTT. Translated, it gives CASSKGLGWADTQYF.

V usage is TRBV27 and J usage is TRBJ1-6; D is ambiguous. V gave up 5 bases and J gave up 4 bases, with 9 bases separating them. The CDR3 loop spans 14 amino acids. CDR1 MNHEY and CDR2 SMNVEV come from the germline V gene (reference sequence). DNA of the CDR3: TGTGCCAGCAGTAACAGAGGATATAATTCACCCCTCCACTTT. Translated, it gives CASSNRGYNSPLHF.

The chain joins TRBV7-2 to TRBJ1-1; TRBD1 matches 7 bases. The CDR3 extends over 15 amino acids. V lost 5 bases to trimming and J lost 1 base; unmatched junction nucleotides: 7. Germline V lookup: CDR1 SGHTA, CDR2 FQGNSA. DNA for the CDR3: TGTGCCAGCAGCCCGTCGGACAGGCCGAACACTGAAGCTTTCTTT. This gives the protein CASSPSDRPNTEAFF. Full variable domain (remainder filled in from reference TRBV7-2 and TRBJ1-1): GAGVSQSPSNKVTEKGKDVELRCDPISGHTALYWYRQSLGQGLEFLIYFQGNSAPDKSGLPSDRFSAERTGGSVSTLTIQRTQQEDSAVYLCASSPSDRPNTEAFFGQGTRLTVV.